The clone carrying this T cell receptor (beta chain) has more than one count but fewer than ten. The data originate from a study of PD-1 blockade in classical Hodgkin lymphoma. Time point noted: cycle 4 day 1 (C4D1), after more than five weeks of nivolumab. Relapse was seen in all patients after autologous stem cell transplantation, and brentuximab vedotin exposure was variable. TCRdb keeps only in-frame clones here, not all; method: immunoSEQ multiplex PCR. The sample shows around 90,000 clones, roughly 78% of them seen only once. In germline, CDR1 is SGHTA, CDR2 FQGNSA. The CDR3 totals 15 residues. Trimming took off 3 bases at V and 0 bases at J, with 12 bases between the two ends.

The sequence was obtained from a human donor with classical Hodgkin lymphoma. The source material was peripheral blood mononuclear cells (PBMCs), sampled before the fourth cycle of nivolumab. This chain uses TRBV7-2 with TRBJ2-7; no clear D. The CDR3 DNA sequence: TGTGCCAGCAGCTTGGGTGCTACAAGCTCCTACGAGCAGTACTTC. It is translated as CASSLGATSSYEQYF.